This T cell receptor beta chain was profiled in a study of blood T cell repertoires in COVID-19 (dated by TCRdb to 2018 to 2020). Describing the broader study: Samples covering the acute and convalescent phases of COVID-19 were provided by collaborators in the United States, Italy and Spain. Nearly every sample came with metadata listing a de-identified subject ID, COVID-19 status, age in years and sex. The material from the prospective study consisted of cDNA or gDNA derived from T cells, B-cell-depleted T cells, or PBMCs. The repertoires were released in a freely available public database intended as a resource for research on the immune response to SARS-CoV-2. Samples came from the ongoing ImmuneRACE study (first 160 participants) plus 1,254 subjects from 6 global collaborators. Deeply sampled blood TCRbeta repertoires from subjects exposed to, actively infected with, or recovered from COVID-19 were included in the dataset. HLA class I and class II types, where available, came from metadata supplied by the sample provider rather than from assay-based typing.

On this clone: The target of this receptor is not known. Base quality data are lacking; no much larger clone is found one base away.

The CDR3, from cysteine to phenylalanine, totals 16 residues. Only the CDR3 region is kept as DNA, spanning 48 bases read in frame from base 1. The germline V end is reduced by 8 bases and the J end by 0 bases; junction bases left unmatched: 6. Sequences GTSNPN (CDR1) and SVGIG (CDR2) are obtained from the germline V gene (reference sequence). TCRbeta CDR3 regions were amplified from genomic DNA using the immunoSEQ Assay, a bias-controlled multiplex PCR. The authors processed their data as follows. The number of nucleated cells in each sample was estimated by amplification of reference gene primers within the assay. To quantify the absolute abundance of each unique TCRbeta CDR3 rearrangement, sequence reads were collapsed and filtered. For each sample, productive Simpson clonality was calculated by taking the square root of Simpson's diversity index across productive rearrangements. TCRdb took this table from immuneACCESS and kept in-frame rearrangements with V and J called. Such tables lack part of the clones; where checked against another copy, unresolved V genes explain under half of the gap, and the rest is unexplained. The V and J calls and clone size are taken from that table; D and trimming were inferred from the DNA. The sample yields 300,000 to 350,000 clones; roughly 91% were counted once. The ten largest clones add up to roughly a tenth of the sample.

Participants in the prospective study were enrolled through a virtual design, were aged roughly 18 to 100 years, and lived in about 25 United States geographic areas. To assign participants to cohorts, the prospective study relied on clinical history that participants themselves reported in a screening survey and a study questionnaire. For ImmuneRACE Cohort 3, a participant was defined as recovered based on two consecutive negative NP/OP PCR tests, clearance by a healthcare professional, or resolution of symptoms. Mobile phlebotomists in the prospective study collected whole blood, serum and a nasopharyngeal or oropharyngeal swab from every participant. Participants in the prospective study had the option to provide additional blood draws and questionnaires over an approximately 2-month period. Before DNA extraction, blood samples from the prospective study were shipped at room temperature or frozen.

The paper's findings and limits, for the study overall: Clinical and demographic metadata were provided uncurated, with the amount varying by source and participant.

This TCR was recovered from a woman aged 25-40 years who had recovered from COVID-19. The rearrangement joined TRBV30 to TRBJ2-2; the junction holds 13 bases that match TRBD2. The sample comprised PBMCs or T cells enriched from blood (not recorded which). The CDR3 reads CALPGLAGANTGELFF. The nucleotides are TGTGCCCTCCCAGGACTAGCGGGAGCGAACACCGGGGAGCTGTTTTTT. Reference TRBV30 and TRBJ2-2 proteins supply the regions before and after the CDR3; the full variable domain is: SQTIHQWPATLVQPVGSPLSLECTVEGTSNPNLYWYRQAAGRGLQLLFYSVGIGQISSEVPQNLSASRPQDRQFILSSKKLLLSDSGFYLCALPGLAGANTGELFFGEGSRLTVL.